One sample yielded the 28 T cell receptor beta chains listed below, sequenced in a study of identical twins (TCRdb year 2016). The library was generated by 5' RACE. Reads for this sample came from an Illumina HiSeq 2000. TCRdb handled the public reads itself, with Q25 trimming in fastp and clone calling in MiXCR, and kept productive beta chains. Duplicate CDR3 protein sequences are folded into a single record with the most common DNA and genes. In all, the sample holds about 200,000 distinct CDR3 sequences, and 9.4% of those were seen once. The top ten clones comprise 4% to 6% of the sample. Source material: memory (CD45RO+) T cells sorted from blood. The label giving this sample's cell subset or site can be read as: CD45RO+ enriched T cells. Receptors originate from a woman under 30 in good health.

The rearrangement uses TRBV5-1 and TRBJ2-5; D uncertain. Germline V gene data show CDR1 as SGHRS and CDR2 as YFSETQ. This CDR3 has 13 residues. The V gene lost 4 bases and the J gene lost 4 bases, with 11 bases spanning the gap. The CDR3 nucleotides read TGCGCCAGCAGCCCAGTCGATAGAGAGACCCAGTACTTC. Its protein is CASSPVDRETQYF.

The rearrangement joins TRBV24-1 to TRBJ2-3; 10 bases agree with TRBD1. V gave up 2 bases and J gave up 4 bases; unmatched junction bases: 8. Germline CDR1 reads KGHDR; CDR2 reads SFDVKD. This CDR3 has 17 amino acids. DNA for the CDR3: TGTGCCACCAGTGATTCCCGGACAGGGGGGGGCCCAGATACGCAGTATTTT. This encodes CATSDSRTGGGPDTQYF.

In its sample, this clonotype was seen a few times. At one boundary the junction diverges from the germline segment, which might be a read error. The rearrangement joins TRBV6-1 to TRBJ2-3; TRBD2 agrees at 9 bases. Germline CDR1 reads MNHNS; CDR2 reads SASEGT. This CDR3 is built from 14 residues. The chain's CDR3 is CASRFGLAHRTQCF. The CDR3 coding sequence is TGTGCCAGCAGATTCGGACTAGCGCACCGTACGCAGTGTTTT.

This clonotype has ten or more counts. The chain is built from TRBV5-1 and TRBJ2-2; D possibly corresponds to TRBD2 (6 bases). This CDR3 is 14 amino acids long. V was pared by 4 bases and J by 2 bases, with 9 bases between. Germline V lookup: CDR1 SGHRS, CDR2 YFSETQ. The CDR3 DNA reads TGCGCCAGCAGCCGCGGGGTTAACACCGGGGAGCTGTTTTTT. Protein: CASSRGVNTGELFF.

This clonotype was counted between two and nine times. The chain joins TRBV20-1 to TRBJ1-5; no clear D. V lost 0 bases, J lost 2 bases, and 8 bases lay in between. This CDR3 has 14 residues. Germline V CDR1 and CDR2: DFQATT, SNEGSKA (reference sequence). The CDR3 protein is CSARDPRGNQPQHF. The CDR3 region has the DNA TGCAGTGCTAGAGACCCGAGGGGCAATCAGCCCCAGCATTTT.

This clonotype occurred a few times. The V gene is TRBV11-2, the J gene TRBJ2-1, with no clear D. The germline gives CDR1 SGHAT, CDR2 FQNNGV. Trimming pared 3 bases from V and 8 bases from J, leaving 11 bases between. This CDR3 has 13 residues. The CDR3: CASSFEAGHEQFF. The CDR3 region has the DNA TGTGCCAGCAGCTTCGAGGCCGGACATGAGCAGTTCTTC.

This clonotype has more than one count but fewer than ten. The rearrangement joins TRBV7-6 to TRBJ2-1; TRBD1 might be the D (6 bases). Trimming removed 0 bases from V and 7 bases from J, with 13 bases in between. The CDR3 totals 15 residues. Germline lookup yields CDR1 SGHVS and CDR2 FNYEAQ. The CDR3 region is CASSLAGGRGNEQFF. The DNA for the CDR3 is TGTGCCAGCAGCTTAGCAGGGGGAAGGGGAAATGAGCAGTTCTTC.

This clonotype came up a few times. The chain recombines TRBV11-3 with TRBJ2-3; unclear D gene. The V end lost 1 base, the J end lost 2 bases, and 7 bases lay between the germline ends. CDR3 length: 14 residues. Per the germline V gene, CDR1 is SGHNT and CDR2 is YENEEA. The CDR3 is CASSLGGNTDTQYF. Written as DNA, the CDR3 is TGTGCCAGCAGCTTAGGAGGTAACACAGATACGCAGTATTTT. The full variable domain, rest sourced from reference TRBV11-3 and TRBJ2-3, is EAGVVQSPRYKIIEKKQPVAFWCNPISGHNTLYWYLQNLGQGPELLIRYENEEAVDDSQLPKDRFSAERLKGVDSTLKIQPAELGDSAVYLCASSLGGNTDTQYFGPGTRLTVL.

For the CDR3, the DNA is TGTGCCAGCAGCAAAAATTGGGACGGGAAAACTGAAGCTTTCTTT. Protein: CASSKNWDGKTEAFF. The rearrangement joins TRBV6-2 or TRBV6-3 to TRBJ1-1; TRBD1 is a possible D gene (5 bases). The germline gives CDR1 MNHEY, CDR2 SVGEGT. The CDR3 has 15 residues. V lost 6 bases and J 5 bases, leaving 19 bases between the germline ends.

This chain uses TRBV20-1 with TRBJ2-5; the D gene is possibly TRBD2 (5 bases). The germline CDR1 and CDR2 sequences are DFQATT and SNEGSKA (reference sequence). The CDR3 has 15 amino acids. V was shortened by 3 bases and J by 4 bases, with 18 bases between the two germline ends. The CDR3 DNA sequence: TGCAGTGCTAGGCAGACCGGGCCCGAGGGAGAGACCCAGTACTTC. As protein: CSARQTGPEGETQYF.

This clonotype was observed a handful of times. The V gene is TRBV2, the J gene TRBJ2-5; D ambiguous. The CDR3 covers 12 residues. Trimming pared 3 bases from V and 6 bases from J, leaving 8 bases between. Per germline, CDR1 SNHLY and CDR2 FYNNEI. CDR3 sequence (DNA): TGTGCCAGCAGTGATCAGTGGAAGACCCAGTACTTC. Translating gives CASSDQWKTQYF.

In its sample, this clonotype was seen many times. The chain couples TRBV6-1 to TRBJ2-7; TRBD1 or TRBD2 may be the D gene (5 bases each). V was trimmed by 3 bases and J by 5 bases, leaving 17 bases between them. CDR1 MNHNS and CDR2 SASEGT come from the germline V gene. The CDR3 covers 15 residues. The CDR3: CASSDNRSGTHEQYF. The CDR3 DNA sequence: TGTGCCAGCAGTGATAATAGGTCCGGGACCCACGAGCAGTACTTC.

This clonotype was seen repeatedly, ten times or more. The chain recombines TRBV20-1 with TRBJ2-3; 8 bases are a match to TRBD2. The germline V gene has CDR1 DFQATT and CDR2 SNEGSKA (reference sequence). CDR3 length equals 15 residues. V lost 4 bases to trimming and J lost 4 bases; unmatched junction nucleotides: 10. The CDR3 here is CSATKPLAGSDTQYF. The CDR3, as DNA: TGCAGTGCTACCAAACCCCTAGCGGGTTCAGATACGCAGTATTTT.

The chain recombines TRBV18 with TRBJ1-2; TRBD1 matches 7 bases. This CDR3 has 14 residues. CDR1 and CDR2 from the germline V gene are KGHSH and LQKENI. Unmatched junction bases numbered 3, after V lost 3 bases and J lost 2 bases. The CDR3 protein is CASSPVGGNYGYTF. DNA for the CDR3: TGTGCCAGCTCACCCGTAGGGGGCAACTATGGCTACACCTTC.

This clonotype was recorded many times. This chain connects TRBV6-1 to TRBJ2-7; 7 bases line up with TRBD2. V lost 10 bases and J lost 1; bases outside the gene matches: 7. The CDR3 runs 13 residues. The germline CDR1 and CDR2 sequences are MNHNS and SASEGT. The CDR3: CATGAGVSYEQYF. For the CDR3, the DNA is TGTGCCACCGGGGCGGGGGTATCCTACGAGCAGTACTTC.

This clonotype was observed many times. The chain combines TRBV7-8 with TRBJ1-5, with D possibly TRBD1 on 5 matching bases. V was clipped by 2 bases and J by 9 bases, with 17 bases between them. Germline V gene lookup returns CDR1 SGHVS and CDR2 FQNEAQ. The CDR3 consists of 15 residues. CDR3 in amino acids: CASSLFQGPSWPQHF. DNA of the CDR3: TGTGCCAGCAGCTTATTTCAGGGACCATCATGGCCCCAGCATTTT.

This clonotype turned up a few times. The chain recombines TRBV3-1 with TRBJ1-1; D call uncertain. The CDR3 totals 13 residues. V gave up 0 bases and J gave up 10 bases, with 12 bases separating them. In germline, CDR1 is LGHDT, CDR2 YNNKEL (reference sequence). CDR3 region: CASSQEYGEGAFF. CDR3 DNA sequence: TGTGCCAGCAGCCAAGAATATGGGGAGGGAGCTTTCTTT.

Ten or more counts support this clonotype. The CDR3 coding sequence is TGCAGTGCTAGATGGCAGAACTATGGCTACACCTTC. Translated: CSARWQNYGYTF. The chain has TRBV20-1 and TRBJ1-2; D is unclear. In germline, CDR1 is DFQATT, CDR2 SNEGSKA (reference sequence). This CDR3 comprises 12 residues. Trimming left V 2 bases short and J 2 bases short, with 6 bases between.

CDR3 amino acids: CASAQGPGGNTIYF. The CDR3 DNA reads TGTGCCAGCGCCCAGGGACCCGGTGGAAACACCATATATTTT. The chain employs TRBV27 and TRBJ1-3; D might be TRBD1 (5 bases). Trimming stripped 8 bases from V and 3 bases from J, with 14 bases between. Germline lookup yields CDR1 MNHEY and CDR2 SMNVEV (reference sequence). The CDR3 has 14 residues.

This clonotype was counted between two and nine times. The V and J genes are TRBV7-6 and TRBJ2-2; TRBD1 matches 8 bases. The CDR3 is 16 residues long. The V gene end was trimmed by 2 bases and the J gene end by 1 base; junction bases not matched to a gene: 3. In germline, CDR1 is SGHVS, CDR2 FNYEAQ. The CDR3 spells CASSLWTGMNTGELFF. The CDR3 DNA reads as TGTGCCAGCAGCTTATGGACAGGGATGAACACCGGGGAGCTGTTTTTT.

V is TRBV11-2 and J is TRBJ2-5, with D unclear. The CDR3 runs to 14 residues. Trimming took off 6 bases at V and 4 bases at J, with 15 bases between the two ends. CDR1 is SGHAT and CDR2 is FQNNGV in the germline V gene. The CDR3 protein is CASRTWGSSETQYF. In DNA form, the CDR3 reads TGTGCCAGCAGGACGTGGGGATCCTCAGAGACCCAGTACTTC.

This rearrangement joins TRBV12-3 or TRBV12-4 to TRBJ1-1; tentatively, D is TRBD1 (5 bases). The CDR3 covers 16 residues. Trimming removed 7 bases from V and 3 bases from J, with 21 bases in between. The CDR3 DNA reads TGTGCCAGCACCTCCAATGGGGCGCAACGAGACACTGAAGCTTTCTTT. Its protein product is CASTSNGAQRDTEAFF.

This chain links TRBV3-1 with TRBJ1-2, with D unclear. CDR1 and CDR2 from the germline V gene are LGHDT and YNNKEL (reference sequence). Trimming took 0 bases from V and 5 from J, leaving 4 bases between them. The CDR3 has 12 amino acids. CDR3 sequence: CASSQEIYGYTF. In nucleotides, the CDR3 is TGTGCCAGCAGCCAAGAAATTTATGGCTACACCTTC.

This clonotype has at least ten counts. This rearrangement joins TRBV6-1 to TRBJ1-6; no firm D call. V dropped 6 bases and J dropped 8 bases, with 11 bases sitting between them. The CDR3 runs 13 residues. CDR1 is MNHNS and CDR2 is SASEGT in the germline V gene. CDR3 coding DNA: TGTGCCAGCAGGGTGGAGCTCTATTCACCCCTCCACTTT. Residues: CASRVELYSPLHF.

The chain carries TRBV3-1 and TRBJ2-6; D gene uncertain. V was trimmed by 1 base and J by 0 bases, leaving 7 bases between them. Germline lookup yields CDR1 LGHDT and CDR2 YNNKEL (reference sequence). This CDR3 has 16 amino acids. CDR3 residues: CASSQGPGSGANVLTF. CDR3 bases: TGTGCCAGCAGCCAAGGGCCGGGCTCTGGGGCCAACGTCCTGACTTTC. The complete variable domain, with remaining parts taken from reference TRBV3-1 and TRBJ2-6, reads DTAVSQTPKYLVTQMGNDKSIKCEQNLGHDTMYWYKQDSKKFLKIMFSYNNKELIINETVPNRFSPKSPDKAHLNLHINSLELGDSAVYFCASSQGPGSGANVLTFGAGSRLTVL.

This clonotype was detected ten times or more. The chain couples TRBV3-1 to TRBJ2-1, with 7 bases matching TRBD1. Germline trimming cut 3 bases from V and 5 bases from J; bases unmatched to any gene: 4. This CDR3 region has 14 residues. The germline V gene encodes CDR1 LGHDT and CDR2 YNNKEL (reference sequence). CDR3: CASSQGQGDNEQFF. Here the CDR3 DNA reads TGTGCCAGCAGCCAGGGCCAGGGGGACAATGAGCAGTTCTTC.

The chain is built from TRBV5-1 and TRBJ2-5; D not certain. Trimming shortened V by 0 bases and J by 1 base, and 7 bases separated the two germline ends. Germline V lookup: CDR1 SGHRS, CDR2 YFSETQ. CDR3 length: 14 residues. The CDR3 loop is CASSLGSGQETQYF. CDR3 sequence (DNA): TGCGCCAGCAGCTTGGGATCAGGCCAAGAGACCCAGTACTTC.

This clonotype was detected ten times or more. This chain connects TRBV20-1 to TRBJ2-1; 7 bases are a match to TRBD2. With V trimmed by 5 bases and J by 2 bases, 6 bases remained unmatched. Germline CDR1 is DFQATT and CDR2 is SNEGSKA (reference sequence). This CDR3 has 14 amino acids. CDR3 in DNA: TGCAGTGCTCCCCGCAGCGGGGCCTACAATGAGCAGTTCTTC. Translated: CSAPRSGAYNEQFF.